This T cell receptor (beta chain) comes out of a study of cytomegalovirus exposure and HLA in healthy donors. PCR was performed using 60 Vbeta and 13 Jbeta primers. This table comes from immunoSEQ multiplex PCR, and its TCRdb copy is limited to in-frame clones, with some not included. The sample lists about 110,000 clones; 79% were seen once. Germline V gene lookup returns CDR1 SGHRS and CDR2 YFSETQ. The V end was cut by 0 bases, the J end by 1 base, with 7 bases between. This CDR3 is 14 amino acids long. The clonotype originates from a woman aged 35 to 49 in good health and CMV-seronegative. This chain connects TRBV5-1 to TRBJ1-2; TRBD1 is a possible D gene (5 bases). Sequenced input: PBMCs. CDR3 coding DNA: TGCGCCAGCAGCTTGGCACAGGATAACTATGGCTACACCTTC. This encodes CASSLAQDNYGYTF.